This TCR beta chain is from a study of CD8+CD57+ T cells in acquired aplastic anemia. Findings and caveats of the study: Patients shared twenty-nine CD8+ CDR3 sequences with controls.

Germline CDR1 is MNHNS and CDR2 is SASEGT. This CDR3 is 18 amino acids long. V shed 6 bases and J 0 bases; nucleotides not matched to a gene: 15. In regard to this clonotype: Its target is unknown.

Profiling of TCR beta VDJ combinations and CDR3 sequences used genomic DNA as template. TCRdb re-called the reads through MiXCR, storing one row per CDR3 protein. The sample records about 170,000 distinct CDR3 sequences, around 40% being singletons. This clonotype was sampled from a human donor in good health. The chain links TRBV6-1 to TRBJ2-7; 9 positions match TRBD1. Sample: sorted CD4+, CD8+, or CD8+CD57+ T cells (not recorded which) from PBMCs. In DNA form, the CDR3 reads TGTGCCAGCAGAACCAGAATACGTCCGGGACAGGGCTCCTACGAGCAGTACTTC. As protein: CASRTRIRPGQGSYEQYF.